This entry lists 20 T cell receptor beta chains sequenced from one sample in a study of cytomegalovirus exposure and HLA in healthy donors. Researchers ran the PCR with 60 Vbeta and 13 Jbeta primers. Using immunoSEQ multiplex PCR, the repertoire was profiled, and TCRdb retains in-frame clones only, with some absent. Of under 200,000 clones in the sample, roughly 80% are singletons; the top ten hold around 4.6%. Sequencing was performed on PBMCs. These TCRs come from a male donor in good health and CMV-seronegative.

V usage is TRBV5-6 and J usage is TRBJ2-3; D ambiguous. Trimming removed 3 bases from V and 4 bases from J, with 6 bases in between. From germline, CDR1 is SGHDT and CDR2 YYEEEE. The CDR3 has 12 amino acids. Here the CDR3 DNA reads TGTGCCAGCAGCTCCTTCGCAGATACGCAGTATTTT. Protein sequence: CASSSFADTQYF.

This clone was observed a few times. CDR3 protein: CASSISGRAGETQYF. The CDR3 coding sequence is TGCGCCAGCAGCATTAGCGGGAGGGCCGGGGAGACCCAGTACTTC. V and J are TRBV5-1 and TRBJ2-5, with TRBD2 matching 11 bases. Losses at the gene ends were 4 bases for V and 5 bases for J; bases not matched to a gene: 7. The CDR3 has 15 residues. Germline loops: CDR1 SGHRS, CDR2 YFSETQ. Looking up the rest from reference TRBV5-1 and TRBJ2-5 gives the full variable domain: KAGVTQTPRYLIKTRGQQVTLSCSPISGHRSVSWYQQTPGQGLQFLFEYFSETQRNKGNFPGRFSGRQFSNSRSEMNVSTLELGDSALYLCASSISGRAGETQYFGPGTRLLVL.

The CDR3 is CASSRLAGVRAYEQYF. In nucleotides, the CDR3 is TGTGCCAGCTCAAGACTAGCGGGAGTGCGGGCCTACGAGCAGTACTTC. The V gene is TRBV18, the J gene TRBJ2-7; TRBD2 matches at 12 bases. Unmatched junction bases numbered 7, after V lost 5 bases and J lost 2 bases. This CDR3 is 16 amino acids long. Per germline, CDR1 KGHSH and CDR2 LQKENI.

The genes are TRBV5-1 and TRBJ2-1, with TRBD1 identical over 8 bases. V was pared by 7 bases and J by 8 bases, with 11 bases of the junction left unmatched. The CDR3 sequence is 14 residues long. Germline loops: CDR1 SGHRS, CDR2 YFSETQ. The CDR3 region has the DNA TGCGCCAGCCACACCGGGACAGGTTGGGATGAGCAGTTCTTC. It is translated as CASHTGTGWDEQFF.

The V gene is TRBV4-1, the J gene TRBJ2-1; the D gene is possibly TRBD1 (5 bases). This CDR3 has 16 amino acids. Germline V lookup: CDR1 MGHRA, CDR2 YSYEKL. V shed 2 bases and J shed 1 base, with 12 bases lying between them. The CDR3 sequence is CASSQPFRGSYNEQFF. Here the CDR3 DNA reads TGCGCCAGCAGCCAACCTTTTAGGGGTTCCTACAATGAGCAGTTCTTC.

The CDR3 is CASSLIPLRERTGELFF. CDR3 nucleotides: TGTGCCAGCAGCTTGATCCCCTTAAGAGAGCGCACCGGGGAGCTGTTTTTT. The genes are TRBV5-4 and TRBJ2-2, with D unresolved. The CDR3 contains 17 residues. V lost 1 base and J lost 4, with 17 bases in between. Germline CDR1 and CDR2: SGHNT and YYREEE (reference sequence).

This chain joins TRBV2 and TRBJ1-1, with 10 bases fitting TRBD1. This CDR3 is 14 amino acids long. V lost 3 bases and J lost 6; bases outside the gene matches: 4. CDR1 and CDR2 from the germline V gene are SNHLY and FYNNEI. This CDR3 is CASSEGQGLPEAFF. The CDR3 nucleotides are TGTGCCAGCAGTGAGGGACAGGGGCTCCCTGAAGCTTTCTTT.

The V gene is TRBV7-9, the J gene TRBJ2-7, with D possibly matching TRBD1 (5 bases). Trimming removed 2 bases at V and 4 bases at J, with 9 bases between. Germline-derived CDR1 and CDR2 are SEHNR and FQNEAQ (reference sequence). The CDR3 has 13 amino acids. The CDR3 is CASSLSTEYEQYF. Written as DNA, the CDR3 is TGTGCCAGCAGCTTATCGACAGAGTACGAGCAGTACTTC.

The chain links TRBV18 to TRBJ1-1, with D tentatively TRBD1 (6 bases). The CDR3 length is 15 residues. Looked up from germline, CDR1 is KGHSH and CDR2 is LQKENI. With 2 bases removed from V and 3 bases from J, the gap between germline ends came to 13 bases. This chain's CDR3 is CASSPDYRVDTEAFF. The CDR3 coding sequence is TGTGCCAGCTCACCAGATTACAGGGTAGACACTGAAGCTTTCTTT.

J is TRBJ2-1 and V is TRBV19; 9 nucleotides match TRBD1. The CDR3 extends over 15 amino acids. With V trimmed by 6 bases and J by 8 bases, 11 bases remained unmatched. Looked up from germline, CDR1 is LNHDA and CDR2 is SQIVND (reference sequence). CDR3 protein: CASRLTGGFGDEQFF. The CDR3 DNA sequence: TGTGCCAGTAGGCTGACAGGGGGGTTTGGGGATGAGCAGTTCTTC. The full variable domain, its missing parts supplied by reference TRBV19 and TRBJ2-1, is DGGITQSPKYLFRKEGQNVTLSCEQNLNHDAMYWYRQDPGQGLRLIYYSQIVNDFQKGDIAEGYSVSREKKESFPLTVTSAQKNPTAFYLCASRLTGGFGDEQFFGPGTRLTVL.

This clone has at least ten counts. The chain combines TRBV6-4 with TRBJ2-3; 8 nucleotides agree with TRBD2. This CDR3 contains 15 residues. J gave up 2 bases and V 2 bases, and 3 bases lay outside the gene matches. The germline V gene encodes CDR1 MRHNA and CDR2 SNTAGT. Here the CDR3 reads CASSDRGGVTDTQYF. The CDR3 DNA is TGTGCCAGCAGTGACCGGGGGGGCGTCACAGATACGCAGTATTTT.

The CDR3 reads CASSHWESNYGYTF. The CDR3 DNA is TGTGCCAGCAGCCACTGGGAGTCTAACTATGGCTACACCTTC. The chain is built from TRBV5-6 and TRBJ1-2; D not resolved. The ends were cut back, 4 bases at V and 0 bases at J, with 10 bases in the middle. This CDR3 comprises 14 residues. Germline CDR1 SGHDT, CDR2 YYEEEE.

The rearrangement links TRBV6-5 to TRBJ2-1; TRBD1 is a possible D gene (6 bases). The CDR3 is made up of 13 amino acids. Trimming removed 2 bases at V and 9 bases at J, with 11 bases between. Germline values: CDR1 MNHEY, CDR2 SVGAGI. The CDR3 DNA reads TGTGCCAGCAGTTACGGGACATCGGGTGAGCAGTTCTTC. Protein: CASSYGTSGEQFF.

This sequence joins TRBV7-8 and TRBJ1-1; D unclear. The germline CDR1 and CDR2 sequences are SGHVS and FQNEAQ. This CDR3 has 13 residues. Deletions cut 3 bases from V and 4 bases from J, with 9 bases between. CDR3: CASSFGRSTEAFF. CDR3 DNA: TGTGCCAGCAGCTTTGGTAGGAGCACTGAAGCTTTCTTT. Complete variable domain (other parts from reference TRBV7-8 and TRBJ1-1): GAGVSQSPRYKVAKRGQDVALRCDPISGHVSLFWYQQALGQGPEFLTYFQNEAQLDKSGLPSDRFFAERPEGSVSTLKIQRTQQEDSAVYLCASSFGRSTEAFFGQGTRLTVV.

This rearrangement joins TRBV5-1 to TRBJ2-7, with D tentatively TRBD2 (5 bases). V lost 6 bases and J 0 bases, leaving 16 bases between the germline ends. There are 15 residues in the CDR3. Germline CDR1 SGHRS, CDR2 YFSETQ. In nucleotides, the CDR3 is TGCGCCAGCAAAAGAGGAGGAGAGAGCTCCTACGAGCAGTACTTC. Its protein is CASKRGGESSYEQYF.

V is TRBV7-6 and J is TRBJ2-7; no clear D gene. This CDR3 is 13 amino acids long. Trimming stripped 6 bases from V and 4 bases from J, with 13 bases between. The germline CDR1 and CDR2 sequences are SGHVS and FNYEAQ. The DNA of the CDR3 is TGTGCCAGCAGTTACGAGTTAGAGTACGAGCAGTACTTC. It codes for CASSYELEYEQYF.

The rearrangement uses TRBV5-4 and TRBJ2-3; TRBD2 matches 10 bases. The CDR3 is made up of 14 amino acids. Unmatched junction bases numbered 2, after V lost 3 bases and J lost 4 bases. Germline V gene lookup returns CDR1 SGHNT and CDR2 YYREEE (reference sequence). In nucleotides, the CDR3 is TGTGCCAGCAGCTCTAGCGGGAGAGCAGATACGCAGTATTTT. It specifies CASSSSGRADTQYF.

The chain has TRBV4-2 and TRBJ2-5, with TRBD1 matching over 8 bases. Germline V gene sequence: CDR1 LGHNA, CDR2 YNFKEQ. The J segment lost 1 base and the V segment lost 5 bases, leaving 3 bases of the junction unmatched. The CDR3 has 14 amino acids. This CDR3 reads CASSKGQVQETQYF. For the CDR3, the DNA is TGTGCCAGCAGCAAGGGACAGGTCCAAGAGACCCAGTACTTC.

The genes are TRBV2 and TRBJ2-5; 7 bases match TRBD1. CDR1 is SNHLY, CDR2 FYNNEI, per germline. The CDR3 is 13 residues long. With V trimmed by 7 bases and J by 5 bases, 7 bases remained unmatched. CDR3 amino acids: CASNPGQFETQYF. The CDR3 bases are TGTGCCAGCAACCCGGGACAGTTTGAGACCCAGTACTTC.

The chain links TRBV19 to TRBJ1-4; D gene ambiguous. The CDR3 runs to 14 residues. Germline V gene lookup returns CDR1 LNHDA and CDR2 SQIVND (reference sequence). The V end lost 5 bases, the J end lost 4 bases, and 11 bases lay between the germline ends. The CDR3 protein is CASSPREYNEKLFF. The CDR3 coding sequence is TGTGCCAGTAGTCCCCGGGAATATAATGAAAAACTGTTTTTT.